This T cell receptor beta chain emerged from a study of cytomegalovirus exposure and HLA in healthy donors (dated by TCRdb to about 2017). Study-level background: In an earlier analysis of around 540 of the donors, about 270 Gb of sequence data and some 120 million unique TCR beta sequences from roughly 190 million T cells were reported. Every discovery cohort repertoire had been produced on one sequencing platform. Because of strong linkage in the cohort, roughly five DR-DQ haplotypes were treated as single units for association and clustering. An earlier analysis of a few hundred of the donors applied high-throughput TCR beta sequencing to assess whether each TCR beta V gene segment acted as functional or pseudogenic. On average, 235,054 unique TCR beta nucleotide sequences were sequenced per donor among 300 to 500 genotyped donors of the cohort, with 15% to 20% of those sequences being non-productive. The study used immunosequencing to profile the T cell repertoires of more than 650 subjects and linked those repertoires to cytomegalovirus serostatus. Typing coverage varied by locus: about 620-630 donors for A, B, C, DRB1 and DQB1; more than 500 for DQA1; about 600 for DPA1; about 450 for DPB1. In the later analysis, no new phenotypic data were used to find candidate immune exposures; instead, reliance was placed on TCR beta sequences and their occurrence across donors. Among the roughly 370 genotyped donors, around 81% belonged to the genetic ancestry cluster associated with self-reported Caucasian donors. Alongside the repertoire data, information on donor age, sex, ethnicity and CMV serostatus was compiled. In a later analysis, previously published TCR beta repertoires from 666 donors were re-analyzed and high-resolution HLA genotyping was added so that TCR occurrence patterns could be studied. In addition to the first cohort of 666 subjects, a separate validation cohort of 120 different subjects was used. The study was designed to test whether signatures of past pathogen exposure could be identified by cataloging public T cell receptors. Approximately 300 gigabases of sequencing data and around 85 million unique TCR sequences made up an early release that covered 500 to 650 HLA-typed donors. HLA typing included class I and class II loci at four-digit resolution. Genome-wide SNP genotypes for about 65% of the roughly 700 donors were used in a later genetic analysis, which treated that subset as a discovery cohort. The study combined high-throughput TCR immunosequencing, statistical association of individual TCRs with disease status, and machine learning to predict cytomegalovirus infection status. The study at large found these results: According to a later analysis, TCR association rates differed among HLA loci, with DRB1 alleles showing the most associated TCRs and HLA-C alleles showing the fewest. A later analysis associated some 17,000 TCR beta sequences with specific HLA alleles at a false discovery rate of 0.05. Most TCR sequences were seen in very few donors, while some public TCRs were found in many individuals. This cohort had only TCR beta chains sequenced, and the lack of alpha or paired-chain data limited which features could be detected. In a later analysis, HLA-associated TCR beta chains showed more clonal expansion and lower generation probabilities than non-associated chains that were equally common. A few of the identified cytomegalovirus-associated TCR beta chains were confirmed in vitro to be specific for cytomegalovirus antigens. Because HLA typing was missing for some donors at each locus, association tests included only the typed subset. According to the authors, the approach could potentially be generalized to other disease states and immunological phenotypes. Sequencing depth was assumed to be roughly uniform across donors in the presence/absence analyses, though that assumption may not hold. A further reported finding was that TCR beta sequences accurately predicted the HLA-A and HLA-B alleles for most subjects in the first cohort. Broadly in line with IMGT annotations, most TCR beta V segments showed up in productive rearrangements about 90% or about 30% of the time in an earlier analysis of 587 of the donors. Because counts were too low, roughly 18 rarely observed V segments, including chromosome 9 orphons, were left out of the earlier analysis of over 550 of the donors. Most CMV-associated TCR beta chains appeared to be HLA-restricted in a later analysis, and the HLA associations seemed to be driven largely by CMV exposure. Cytomegalovirus status was reported to be diagnosed by the classifier with high specificity and sensitivity in both the original and validation cohorts. When HLA alleles, especially DR and DQ, strongly co-occurred, TCR associations were difficult to assign to individual alleles. In a later analysis, several top co-occurrence clusters were reported to appear linked to parvovirus B19, influenza, CMV and Epstein-Barr virus. An association between a missense DCLRE1C variant and V-gene and J-gene trimming of TCR beta chains was found in a later genetic analysis and replicated in an independent cohort. The study gave a list of about 150 TCR beta chains associated with cytomegalovirus. The 87-base-pair reads could not distinguish some IMGT-functional V segments, including TRBV6-2 and TRBV6-3, so those segments were excluded. Linkage disequilibrium might explain the correlated functional status among segregating V segments, but an unknown experimental factor could not be excluded. A later genetic analysis reported fewer N-insertions in productive TCRs among donors in an Asian-associated ancestry cluster than the roughly 720-donor mean. For the cohort, immune exposure information was limited to CMV serostatus. A cluster of highly shared sequence variants was judged likely to be a technical artifact of the sequencing pipeline.

CDR1 and CDR2 were assigned from the germline V gene as SQVTM and ANQGSEA. V is shortened by 7 bases, J by 1 base, and the region joining them spans 15 bases. CDR3 length: 14 amino acids, cysteine to phenylalanine. This entry keeps only the CDR3 DNA: 42 bases, framed from base 1. The library was prepared using the immunoSEQ multiplex PCR assay. For the multiplex PCR, a mixture combining 60 forward primers for TCR Vbeta segments and 13 reverse primers for TCR Jbeta segments was used. Amplification of the CDR3 region of rearranged TCR beta genes was performed with a multiplex PCR assay on genomic DNA. The Illumina HiSeq System was used to sequence the amplified TCR beta libraries as 87-base-pair reads. Per the original workflow: A later analysis tallied 70 million to 100 million unique TCR beta chains across the 650 to 750 repertoires, and around 12 million of those chains were shared by two or more donors. A nearest-neighbor algorithm error-corrected the raw reads and collapsed the reads into unique sequences, merging closely related sequences to remove PCR and sequencing errors. V, D and J gene segments were assigned by aligning CDR3 sequences to IMGT reference sequences. Each retained sequence needed at least a six-nucleotide match to both a V gene segment and a J gene segment. Rearrangements were classified as productive when the CDR3 lacked stop codons and remained in frame with V and J, and all other rearrangements were classified as non-productive. Following IMGT convention, CDR3 was defined as the stretch from the second conserved V-encoded cysteine to the conserved J-encoded phenylalanine. In an earlier analysis of approximately 500 of the donors, sequences lacking an unambiguous match to a single V gene segment were excluded. An earlier analysis of almost 600 of the donors classified V segments as functional when productive rearrangements were above 56.7% and as segregating when the standard deviation between donors was above 5%. A statistical classification framework was built to diagnose cytomegalovirus status from the catalog of TCR beta chain sequences. In a later analysis, TCR nucleotide sequences were compared against IMGT/GENE-DB human TR gene sequences so that V and J genes could be assigned. Using the TCRdist pipeline, a later analysis assigned CDR3 sequences along with most-parsimonious VDJ recombination scenarios. In a later analysis, each TCR beta chain was defined by its CDR3 amino acid sequence together with its V-gene family, and reads lacking a unique V-gene family were excluded. In a later analysis, a few hundred highly shared, low-generation-probability nucleotide sequences were removed to address suspected cross-contamination and a sequencing artifact. In a later analysis, a clonal expansion index was calculated for each public chain from normalized within-repertoire ranks of inferred template counts. In a later analysis, generation probabilities were computed with a VDJ recombination model fitted to out-of-frame rearrangements, and the resulting probabilities were checked against IGoR. A later analysis scored TCR-TCR, TCR-HLA and TCR-CMV co-occurrence with hypergeometric tests, applying a repertoire-size bias correction to TCR pairs. A later analysis estimated false discovery rates by permuting HLA or CMV assignments 20 times. In a later analysis, co-occurring TCRs were grouped using DBSCAN, with TCRdist sequence similarity added in when clustering inside HLA-allele-positive subsets. Repertoires with fewer than 30,000 or more than 120,000 public chains were left out of co-occurrence clustering, as were several repertoires with anomalous nucleotide sharing. TCRdb's version of the immuneACCESS table is confined to in-frame rearrangements and falls short of the full clone set. An unresolved V gene accounts for under half of the shortfall where checked; the remainder is of unknown origin. Clonal size and the V and J genes are those of that table, whereas D and trimming came from the DNA. Within this sample are approximately 200,000 clones, with about 83% of them counted one time only. Jointly, the top ten make up over 1.1% of the sample.

With respect to this clone: Its antigen has not been determined. Base qualities are not recorded, but no much larger clone differs from it by a single base.

The cohort consisted of fewer than 700 healthy bone marrow donors. Cohort members were all nominally healthy when sampled, although unrecorded immune exposures were likely present. The donor was CMV seronegative and was included in the group of about 400 seronegative cohort members. Each donor provided a peripheral blood sample, and peripheral blood mononuclear cells were used for TCR beta sequencing. Genomic DNA extraction from the blood cell samples was performed with the Qiagen DNeasy Blood Extraction Kit. The chain couples TRBV29-1 to TRBJ2-3; a weak D assignment points to TRBD2 (5 bases agree). Sequencing was performed on PBMCs. The TCR sequence derives from a girl between 10 and 17 years old in good health and CMV-seronegative. The DNA is as follows: TGCAGCGCCCGGGGTCAGTTCGGCACAGATACGCAGTATTTT. This translates into CSARGQFGTDTQYF.